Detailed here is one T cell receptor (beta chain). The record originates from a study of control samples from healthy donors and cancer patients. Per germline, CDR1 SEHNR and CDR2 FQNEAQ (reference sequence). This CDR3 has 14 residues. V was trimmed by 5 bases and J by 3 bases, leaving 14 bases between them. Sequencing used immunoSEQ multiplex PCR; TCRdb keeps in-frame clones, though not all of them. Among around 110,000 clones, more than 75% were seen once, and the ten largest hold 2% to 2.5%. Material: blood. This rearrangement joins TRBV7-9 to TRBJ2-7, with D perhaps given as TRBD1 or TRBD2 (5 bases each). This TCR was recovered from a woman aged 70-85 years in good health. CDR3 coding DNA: TGTGCCAGCAGCACGCCGGGACCGCGCTACGAGCAGTACTTC. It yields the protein CASSTPGPRYEQYF.